Only a few counts were recorded for the clone carrying this T cell receptor beta chain. These data are taken from a study of response to subunit inactivated influenza vaccine. TCRdb independently ran MiXCR on the RT-PCR reads; one entry per CDR3 protein. The table lists roughly 500,000 distinct CDR3 sequences, 25% of them singletons, with less than 2.5% in the top ten. CDR3 length equals 15 residues. CDR1 is SGHRS, CDR2 YFSETQ, per germline. J was trimmed by 4 bases and V by 4 bases; bases with no gene match: 7. Sequencing used CD4+ T cells sorted from PBMCs, obtained less than 6 days after vaccination. V is TRBV5-1 and J is TRBJ2-4; TRBD1 matches at 8 bases. The origin of this receptor is a man aged 50-60 years who received an inactivated influenza vaccine. The CDR3 nucleotides read TGCGCCAGCAGCAATTCCGGGACAGGAAAAAACATTCAGTACTTC. Protein sequence: CASSNSGTGKNIQYF.